A selection of T cell receptor beta chains follows, all from one sample in a study of ipilimumab plus nivolumab after autologous stem cell transplantation. The protocol was immunoSEQ multiplex PCR, while the TCRdb copy is restricted to in-frame clones and leaves out a portion. The sample consists of some 87,000 clones, 83% of them appearing once. The sample here was PBMCs, taken in a trial of ipilimumab plus nivolumab as post-transplant consolidation. All receptors derive from a male donor with diffuse large B-cell lymphoma. Each CDR3 is given with its conserved first and last residue. Each record gives: CDR3 protein, CDR3 DNA, D gene, V gene, clone size, J gene, CDR3 length. The D gene is left open where the match is weak. Expanded clones get a size class; other rows say once, few or many, or leave the size out.

CDR3aa: CASSLDRGTEAFF
CDR3nt: TGTGCCAGCAGCTTGGACAGGGGCACTGAAGCTTTCTTT
d_gene: TRBD1
v_gene: TRBV5-4
abundance: -
j_gene: TRBJ1-1
len: 13

CDR3aa: CASSKSDGGRETQYF
CDR3nt: TGCGCCAGCAGCAAATCCGACGGGGGACGGGAGACCCAGTACTTC
d_gene: -
v_gene: TRBV5-1
abundance: -
j_gene: TRBJ2-5
len: 15

CDR3aa: CASSLEALAGVPNF
CDR3nt: TGTGCCAGCAGCTTAGAAGCACTAGCGGGGGTGCCTAACTTC
d_gene: TRBD2
v_gene: TRBV11-2
abundance: -
j_gene: TRBJ2-7
len: 14

CDR3aa: CASSRSGGLAGGETQYF
CDR3nt: TGTGCCAGCAGCCGATCGGGAGGTCTAGCGGGGGGAGAGACCCAGTACTTC
d_gene: TRBD2
v_gene: TRBV5-6
abundance: -
j_gene: TRBJ2-5
len: 17

CDR3aa: CASSSLRLNQETQYF
CDR3nt: TGTGCCAGCAGTTCCCTCAGACTGAACCAAGAGACCCAGTACTTC
d_gene: -
v_gene: TRBV6-5
abundance: -
j_gene: TRBJ2-5
len: 15

CDR3aa: CASSLSSEILLLHF
CDR3nt: TGTGCCAGCAGCTTATCCTCTGAAATCCTACTCCTCCACTTT
d_gene: -
v_gene: TRBV7-9
abundance: few
j_gene: TRBJ1-6
len: 14

CDR3aa: CASSTPPYEQYF
CDR3nt: TGTGCCAGCAGCACTCCCCCCTACGAGCAGTACTTC
d_gene: -
v_gene: TRBV7-6
abundance: few
j_gene: TRBJ2-7
len: 12

CDR3aa: CAISESDSTDTQYF
CDR3nt: TGTGCCATCAGTGAGTCTGACAGCACAGATACGCAGTATTTT
d_gene: -
v_gene: TRBV10-3
abundance: -
j_gene: TRBJ2-3
len: 14

CDR3aa: CASSPAGRSSYEQYF
CDR3nt: TGTGCCAGCTCACCAGCAGGACGGAGCTCCTACGAGCAGTACTTC
d_gene: -
v_gene: TRBV18
abundance: -
j_gene: TRBJ2-7
len: 15

CDR3aa: CASKPGQGSGNTIYF
CDR3nt: TGTGCCAGTAAACCGGGACAGGGATCTGGAAACACCATATATTTT
d_gene: TRBD1
v_gene: TRBV19
abundance: -
j_gene: TRBJ1-3
len: 15

CDR3aa: CASSLAREDTQYF
CDR3nt: TGTGCCAGCAGCTTAGCCCGCGAAGATACGCAGTATTTT
d_gene: -
v_gene: TRBV11-1
abundance: -
j_gene: TRBJ2-3
len: 13

CDR3aa: CASSPDSGANVLTF
CDR3nt: TGTGCCAGCTCACCGGACTCTGGGGCCAACGTCCTGACTTTC
d_gene: -
v_gene: TRBV18
abundance: -
j_gene: TRBJ2-6
len: 14

CDR3aa: CAISELGTEAFF
CDR3nt: TGTGCCATCAGTGAGTTGGGCACTGAAGCTTTCTTT
d_gene: -
v_gene: TRBV10-3
abundance: few
j_gene: TRBJ1-1
len: 12

CDR3aa: CASRGDTDTQYF
CDR3nt: TGTGCCAGCAGAGGAGACACAGATACGCAGTATTTT
d_gene: -
v_gene: TRBV14
abundance: -
j_gene: TRBJ2-3
len: 12

CDR3aa: CASSYGTSGLDTQYF
CDR3nt: TGTGCCAGCAGCTACGGGACTAGCGGCCTGGATACGCAGTATTTT
d_gene: TRBD2
v_gene: TRBV7-2
abundance: -
j_gene: TRBJ2-3
len: 15

CDR3aa: CASSVGGVNSPLHF
CDR3nt: TGTGCCAGCAGCGTAGGGGGGGTTAATTCACCCCTCCACTTT
d_gene: -
v_gene: TRBV9
abundance: -
j_gene: TRBJ1-6
len: 14

CDR3aa: CASSAGWGGDEKLFF
CDR3nt: TGTGCCAGCAGTGCCGGCTGGGGGGGCGATGAAAAACTGTTTTTT
d_gene: -
v_gene: TRBV6-1
abundance: -
j_gene: TRBJ1-4
len: 15

CDR3aa: CASSSGRGTEAFF
CDR3nt: TGCGCCAGCAGCTCTGGAAGGGGCACTGAAGCTTTCTTT
d_gene: -
v_gene: TRBV5-1
abundance: few
j_gene: TRBJ1-1
len: 13

CDR3aa: CASSFDGQTYNEQFF
CDR3nt: TGCGCCAGCAGCTTTGACGGGCAAACCTACAATGAGCAGTTCTTC
d_gene: -
v_gene: TRBV5-1
abundance: -
j_gene: TRBJ2-1
len: 15

CDR3aa: CASTDRGGTGELFF
CDR3nt: TGTGCCAGCACTGACAGGGGCGGCACCGGGGAGCTGTTTTTT
d_gene: TRBD1
v_gene: TRBV7-2
abundance: -
j_gene: TRBJ2-2
len: 14

CDR3aa: CASSYSMSANYGYTF
CDR3nt: TGTGCCAGCAGTTACTCGATGTCAGCTAACTATGGCTACACCTTC
d_gene: -
v_gene: TRBV6-5
abundance: -
j_gene: TRBJ1-2
len: 15

CDR3aa: CASRGGGPLHF
CDR3nt: TGTGCCAGCAGGGGGGGAGGGCCCCTCCACTTT
d_gene: -
v_gene: TRBV27
abundance: few
j_gene: TRBJ1-6
len: 11

CDR3aa: CASSIGAGGRQPQHF
CDR3nt: TGTGCCAGTAGTATTGGGGCAGGGGGCCGGCAGCCCCAGCATTTT
d_gene: TRBD1
v_gene: TRBV19
abundance: -
j_gene: TRBJ1-5
len: 15

CDR3aa: CASNRDIYTGELFF
CDR3nt: TGTGCCAGCAATAGGGACATCTACACCGGGGAGCTGTTTTTT
d_gene: -
v_gene: TRBV6-1
abundance: -
j_gene: TRBJ2-2
len: 14

CDR3aa: CASSVEGQGYEQYF
CDR3nt: TGTGCCAGCAGCGTAGAGGGACAGGGCTACGAGCAGTACTTC
d_gene: TRBD1
v_gene: TRBV9
abundance: -
j_gene: TRBJ2-7
len: 14

CDR3aa: CASSDREVSEQYF
CDR3nt: TGTGCCAGTTCCGACAGGGAAGTGTCCGAGCAGTACTTC
d_gene: TRBD1
v_gene: TRBV5-4
abundance: -
j_gene: TRBJ2-7
len: 13

CDR3aa: CASSLTGKAGYTF
CDR3nt: TGTGCCAGCAGTCTGACAGGGAAGGCTGGCTACACCTTC
d_gene: TRBD1
v_gene: TRBV2
abundance: -
j_gene: TRBJ1-2
len: 13

CDR3aa: CASSQEGQGGYTF
CDR3nt: TGTGCCAGCAGCCAAGAGGGACAAGGTGGCTACACCTTC
d_gene: -
v_gene: TRBV4-2
abundance: few
j_gene: TRBJ1-2
len: 13

CDR3aa: CASSLANGNTIYF
CDR3nt: TGTGCCAGCAGCCTCGCCAACGGGAACACCATATATTTT
d_gene: -
v_gene: TRBV5-5
abundance: -
j_gene: TRBJ1-3
len: 13

CDR3aa: CASSLGSGTDEQYF
CDR3nt: TGTGCCAGCAGCTTAGGGTCCGGGACGGACGAGCAGTACTTC
d_gene: -
v_gene: TRBV7-6
abundance: -
j_gene: TRBJ2-7
len: 14

CDR3aa: CASRVGGGFQETQYF
CDR3nt: TGCGCCAGCAGGGTCGGGGGTGGTTTTCAAGAGACCCAGTACTTC
d_gene: -
v_gene: TRBV5-1
abundance: few
j_gene: TRBJ2-5
len: 15

CDR3aa: CASSFRPGGEQYF
CDR3nt: TGTGCCAGCAGCTTCCGACCGGGGGGAGAGCAGTACTTC
d_gene: TRBD2
v_gene: TRBV9
abundance: few
j_gene: TRBJ2-7
len: 13

CDR3aa: CASSPSPHYEQYF
CDR3nt: TGTGCCAGCAGCCCCTCCCCCCACTACGAGCAGTACTTC
d_gene: -
v_gene: TRBV7-9
abundance: -
j_gene: TRBJ2-7
len: 13

CDR3aa: CASNLIGGGDYGYTF
CDR3nt: TGTGCCAGCAATCTAATAGGAGGGGGCGATTATGGCTACACCTTC
d_gene: TRBD1
v_gene: TRBV5-4
abundance: once
j_gene: TRBJ1-2
len: 15

CDR3aa: CSARSQRQPQHF
CDR3nt: TGCAGCGCTCGTTCTCAGAGACAGCCCCAGCATTTT
d_gene: -
v_gene: TRBV29-1
abundance: once
j_gene: TRBJ1-5
len: 12

CDR3aa: CAEGGANTYGYTF
CDR3nt: TGTGCCGAGGGAGGGGCGAATACCTATGGCTACACCTTC
d_gene: -
v_gene: TRBV27
abundance: once
j_gene: TRBJ1-2
len: 13

CDR3aa: CASTNGQGYEQFF
CDR3nt: TGTGCCAGCACCAATGGACAGGGGTATGAGCAGTTCTTC
d_gene: TRBD1
v_gene: TRBV6-6
abundance: -
j_gene: TRBJ2-1
len: 13

CDR3aa: CASGLRGGATGANVLTF
CDR3nt: TGTGCCAGCGGTCTGCGCGGGGGGGCCACTGGGGCCAACGTCCTGACTTTC
d_gene: TRBD2
v_gene: TRBV7-3
abundance: -
j_gene: TRBJ2-6
len: 17

CDR3aa: CASSLGSTNEKLFF
CDR3nt: TGTGCCAGCAGCCTCGGTTCAACTAATGAAAAACTGTTTTTT
d_gene: -
v_gene: TRBV9
abundance: -
j_gene: TRBJ1-4
len: 14

CDR3aa: CASSWGRARYGYTF
CDR3nt: TGTGCCAGCAGCTGGGGCAGGGCGCGCTATGGCTACACCTTC
d_gene: -
v_gene: TRBV5-6
abundance: -
j_gene: TRBJ1-2
len: 14

CDR3aa: CASSSTGSYYEQYF
CDR3nt: TGTGCCAGCAGCTCGACAGGCAGCTACTACGAGCAGTACTTC
d_gene: -
v_gene: TRBV5-4
abundance: -
j_gene: TRBJ2-7
len: 14

CDR3aa: CASSTGSHSYEQYF
CDR3nt: TGTGCCAGTAGTACCGGGTCACATTCCTACGAGCAGTACTTC
d_gene: -
v_gene: TRBV19
abundance: -
j_gene: TRBJ2-7
len: 14

CDR3aa: CASSPGLIETQYF
CDR3nt: TGCGCCAGCAGCCCGGGACTAATAGAGACCCAGTACTTC
d_gene: TRBD2
v_gene: TRBV5-1
abundance: few
j_gene: TRBJ2-5
len: 13

CDR3aa: CASSPSLRPQHF
CDR3nt: TGTGCCAGCAGTCCGAGCCTTCGGCCCCAGCATTTT
d_gene: -
v_gene: TRBV28
abundance: -
j_gene: TRBJ1-5
len: 12

CDR3aa: CASSLEGARTEQYF
CDR3nt: TGTGCCAGCAGCTTAGAGGGGGCGCGGACCGAGCAGTACTTC
d_gene: TRBD1
v_gene: TRBV7-2
abundance: -
j_gene: TRBJ2-7
len: 14

CDR3aa: CASNRAENEKLFF
CDR3nt: TGTGCCAGTAACAGGGCCGAAAATGAAAAACTGTTTTTT
d_gene: -
v_gene: TRBV9
abundance: -
j_gene: TRBJ1-4
len: 13

CDR3aa: CASSQVAGSTDTQYF
CDR3nt: TGCGCCAGCAGCCAAGTAGCGGGAAGCACAGATACGCAGTATTTT
d_gene: TRBD2
v_gene: TRBV4-1
abundance: -
j_gene: TRBJ2-3
len: 15

CDR3aa: CASRDSSTYNEQFF
CDR3nt: TGTGCCAGCAGGGACTCTAGCACCTACAATGAGCAGTTCTTC
d_gene: -
v_gene: TRBV7-2
abundance: -
j_gene: TRBJ2-1
len: 14

CDR3aa: CTSSPPRSRQYF
CDR3nt: TGTACCAGCAGTCCTCCCCGATCGCGGCAGTACTTC
d_gene: -
v_gene: TRBV6-5
abundance: -
j_gene: TRBJ2-5
len: 12

CDR3aa: CASSLKGRYPGELFF
CDR3nt: TGTGCCAGCAGCTTGAAGGGACGATATCCCGGGGAGCTGTTTTTT
d_gene: -
v_gene: TRBV5-6
abundance: -
j_gene: TRBJ2-2
len: 15

CDR3aa: CASTNRDEQYF
CDR3nt: TGTGCCAGCACTAACCGCGACGAGCAGTACTTC
d_gene: -
v_gene: TRBV6-6
abundance: once
j_gene: TRBJ2-7
len: 11

CDR3aa: CASSYAGQTSPLHF
CDR3nt: TGTGCCAGCAGTTACGCGGGACAGACTTCACCCCTCCACTTT
d_gene: TRBD1
v_gene: TRBV6-6
abundance: -
j_gene: TRBJ1-6
len: 14

CDR3aa: CASSLGGGNTEAFF
CDR3nt: TGTGCCAGCAGCTTAGGGGGGGGGAACACTGAAGCTTTCTTT
d_gene: -
v_gene: TRBV7-6
abundance: -
j_gene: TRBJ1-1
len: 14

CDR3aa: CASSFGQINYGYTF
CDR3nt: TGTGCCAGCAGCTTCGGACAGATTAACTATGGCTACACCTTC
d_gene: -
v_gene: TRBV7-2
abundance: few
j_gene: TRBJ1-2
len: 14